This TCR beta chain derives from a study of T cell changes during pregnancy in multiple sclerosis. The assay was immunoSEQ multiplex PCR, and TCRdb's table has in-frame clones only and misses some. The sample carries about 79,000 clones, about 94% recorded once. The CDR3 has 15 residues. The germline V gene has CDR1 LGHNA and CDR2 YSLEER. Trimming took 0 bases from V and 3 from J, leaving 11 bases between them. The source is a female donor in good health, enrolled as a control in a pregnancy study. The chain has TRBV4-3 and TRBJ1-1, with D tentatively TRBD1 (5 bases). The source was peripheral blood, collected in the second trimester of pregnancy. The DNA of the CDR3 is TGCGCCAGCAGCCAAGAATGGGGGGTCGACACTGAAGCTTTCTTT. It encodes CASSQEWGVDTEAFF.